Listed below are T cell receptor beta chains from one sample, sequenced in a study of cytomegalovirus exposure and HLA in healthy donors. TCRdb keeps only in-frame clones here, not all; method: immunoSEQ multiplex PCR. The profile shows 130,000 to 150,000 clones, around 72% of them singletons. The specimen sequenced was PBMCs. These receptors all stem from a middle-aged man in good health and CMV-seronegative. Each CDR3 is given with its conserved first and last residue. A D gene is named only where the DNA matches it firmly. Size is omitted from some rows. Given values are once, few, many or a class for expanded clones.

size: .
D: TRBD1
J: TRBJ2-1
V: TRBV5-1
DNA: TGCGCCAGCAGCCAAACCGGGACAGGGCGTAGTTATGAGCAGTTCTTC
CDR3: CASSQTGTGRSYEQFF

size: .
D: .
J: TRBJ1-1
V: TRBV6-5
DNA: TGTGCCAGCATCATGGCCCTTGGCCAACCTACTGAAGCTTTCTTT
CDR3: CASIMALGQPTEAFF

size: .
D: .
J: TRBJ2-7
V: TRBV5-1
DNA: TGCGCCAGCAGCTTGGTAGCAGGGGTTCGGGCCTACGAGCAGTACTTC
CDR3: CASSLVAGVRAYEQYF

size: .
D: TRBD2
J: TRBJ2-7
V: TRBV7-6
DNA: TGTGCCAGCAGGCAGACTAGCGGGCTTTGGGCCGAGCAGTACTTC
CDR3: CASRQTSGLWAEQYF

size: few
D: TRBD2
J: TRBJ2-1
V: TRBV5-4
DNA: TGTGCCAGCAGCCCGGGACTAGCGGGTACCAATGAGCAGTTCTTC
CDR3: CASSPGLAGTNEQFF

size: once
D: TRBD1
J: TRBJ1-2
V: TRBV7-9
DNA: TGTGCCAGCAGCTTAGCCCCTATCAGAAAACAGGGGACCATCGGGGGCTACACCTTC
CDR3: CASSLAPIRKQGTIGGYTF

size: .
D: TRBD1
J: TRBJ1-2
V: TRBV30
DNA: TGTGCCTGGAGCCCGGACAGGGTGTACTATGGCTACACCTTC
CDR3: CAWSPDRVYYGYTF

size: .
D: TRBD1
J: TRBJ2-7
V: TRBV7-9
DNA: TGTGCCAGCAGCTTAGAGGGACAGGGGGCCTACGAGCAGTACTTC
CDR3: CASSLEGQGAYEQYF

size: .
D: .
J: TRBJ1-5
V: TRBV2
DNA: TGTGCCAGCAGTGATCGTTCGTCGGGTTTAGCCCAGCATTTT
CDR3: CASSDRSSGLAQHF

size: .
D: TRBD2
J: TRBJ2-7
V: TRBV5-1
DNA: TGCGCCAGCAGTCAACAACCGGGACTAGCGGGGATCGAGCAGTACTTC
CDR3: CASSQQPGLAGIEQYF

size: .
D: TRBD2
J: TRBJ2-2
V: TRBV5-1
DNA: TGCGCCAGCAGCACCCGGACTAGCGGCACCGGGGAGCTGTTTTTT
CDR3: CASSTRTSGTGELFF

size: .
D: TRBD1
J: TRBJ1-6
V: TRBV19
DNA: TGTGCCAGTAGTATTGAGGGGGCTTATAATTCACCCCTCCACTTT
CDR3: CASSIEGAYNSPLHF

size: .
D: .
J: TRBJ1-1
V: TRBV6-5
DNA: TGTGCCAGCAGTACTACAGGGCTGGGTGGAGCTTTCTTT
CDR3: CASSTTGLGGAFF